Sequencing of this T cell receptor beta chain was carried out in a study of cytomegalovirus exposure and HLA in healthy donors. This clone showed up just a few times. This PCR relied on a set of 60 Vbeta primers and 13 Jbeta primers. Clones were read by immunoSEQ multiplex PCR, and TCRdb kept only the in-frame ones, dropping some. Among some 130,000 clones listed, about 60% were seen once. Sequencing was carried out using PBMCs. This receptor was obtained from a middle-aged man in good health and CMV-seropositive.

The CDR3 region is CASSQERAGLAPYEQYF. The CDR3 DNA reads TGCGCCAGCAGCCAGGAAAGAGCGGGACTAGCCCCCTACGAGCAGTACTTC. The chain is built from TRBV4-1 and TRBJ2-7; 9 positions agree with TRBD2. CDR1 is MGHRA and CDR2 is YSYEKL in the germline V gene. V was pared by 3 bases and J by 2 bases, with 11 bases of the junction left unmatched. CDR3 size: 17 residues.